This T cell receptor beta chain was profiled in a study of cytomegalovirus exposure and HLA in healthy donors. Findings of the study overall: Several of the most significant clusters were apparently associated with common viral pathogens in a later analysis.

Germline lookup yields CDR1 LGHNA and CDR2 YSLEER. V was cut by 2 bases and J by 8 bases, with 18 bases left in between. The CDR3 extends over 15 amino acids. The PCR had 60 Vbeta and 13 Jbeta primers. The method was immunoSEQ multiplex PCR; TCRdb's version includes in-frame clones alone and lacks a portion of them. Of more than 150,000 clones in the sample, 65% to 80% were seen once. Notes on this clone: As yet, its antigen is unknown.

The chain joins TRBV4-3 to TRBJ1-2, with D possibly matching TRBD1 (5 bases). The TCR comes from a young woman in good health and CMV-seropositive. Sample: PBMCs. The CDR3 sequence is CASSQIGGGEGGYTF. The DNA for the CDR3 is TGCGCCAGCAGCCAAATCGGGGGGGGTGAGGGCGGCTACACCTTC.